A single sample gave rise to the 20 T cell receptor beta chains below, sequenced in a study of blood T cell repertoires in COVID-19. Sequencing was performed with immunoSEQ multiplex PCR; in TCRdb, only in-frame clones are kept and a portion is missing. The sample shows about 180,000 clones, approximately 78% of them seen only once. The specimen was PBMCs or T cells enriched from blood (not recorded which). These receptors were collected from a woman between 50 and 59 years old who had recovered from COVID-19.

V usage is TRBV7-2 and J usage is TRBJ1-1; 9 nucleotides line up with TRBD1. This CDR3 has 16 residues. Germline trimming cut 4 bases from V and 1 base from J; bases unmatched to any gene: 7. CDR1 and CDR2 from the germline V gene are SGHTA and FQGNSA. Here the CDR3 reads CASSSTGGAGNTEAFF. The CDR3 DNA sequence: TGTGCCAGCAGCTCAACAGGGGGCGCAGGGAACACTGAAGCTTTCTTT.

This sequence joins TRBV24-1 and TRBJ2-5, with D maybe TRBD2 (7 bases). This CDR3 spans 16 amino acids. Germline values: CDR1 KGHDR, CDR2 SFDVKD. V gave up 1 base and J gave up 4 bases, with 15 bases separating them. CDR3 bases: TGTGCCACCAGTGATTTCACGGCGGGGGCCAGAGAGACCCAGTACTTC. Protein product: CATSDFTAGARETQYF.

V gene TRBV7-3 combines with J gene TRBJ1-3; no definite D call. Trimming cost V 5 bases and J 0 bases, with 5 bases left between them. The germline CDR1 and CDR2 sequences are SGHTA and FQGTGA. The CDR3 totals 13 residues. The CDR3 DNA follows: TGTGCCAGCAGCGTAGACTCTGGAAACACCATATATTTT. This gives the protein CASSVDSGNTIYF.

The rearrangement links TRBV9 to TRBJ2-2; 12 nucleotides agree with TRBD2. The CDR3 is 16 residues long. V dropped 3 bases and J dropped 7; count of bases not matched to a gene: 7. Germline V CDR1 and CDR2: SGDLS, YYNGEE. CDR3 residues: CASSATSGGIHGELFF. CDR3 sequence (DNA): TGTGCCAGCAGCGCCACTAGCGGGGGGATTCACGGGGAGCTGTTTTTT.

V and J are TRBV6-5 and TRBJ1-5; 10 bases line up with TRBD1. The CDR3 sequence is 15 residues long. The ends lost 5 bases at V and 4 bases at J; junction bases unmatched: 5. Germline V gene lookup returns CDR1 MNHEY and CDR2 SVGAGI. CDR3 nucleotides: TGTGCCAGCAGTCCGAGGACAGGGGGTAATCAGCCCCAGCATTTT. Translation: CASSPRTGGNQPQHF.

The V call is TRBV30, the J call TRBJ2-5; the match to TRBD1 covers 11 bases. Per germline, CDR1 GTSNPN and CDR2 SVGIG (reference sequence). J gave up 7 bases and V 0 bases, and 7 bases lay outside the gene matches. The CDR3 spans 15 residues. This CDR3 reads CAWSVEGQGGRTQYF. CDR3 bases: TGTGCCTGGAGTGTGGAGGGACAGGGGGGTCGGACCCAGTACTTC.

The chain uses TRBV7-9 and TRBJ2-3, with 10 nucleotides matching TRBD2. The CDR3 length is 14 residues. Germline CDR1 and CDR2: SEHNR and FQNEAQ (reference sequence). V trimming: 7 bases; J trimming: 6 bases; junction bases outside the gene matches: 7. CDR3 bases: TGTGCCAGCACCCTGGGACTAGCGCAGGATACGCAGTATTTT. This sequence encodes CASTLGLAQDTQYF.

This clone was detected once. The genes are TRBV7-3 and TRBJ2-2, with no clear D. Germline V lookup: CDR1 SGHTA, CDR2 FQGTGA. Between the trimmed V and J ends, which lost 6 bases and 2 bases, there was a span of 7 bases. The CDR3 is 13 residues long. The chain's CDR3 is CASRAYNTGELFF. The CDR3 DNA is TGTGCCAGCAGGGCATATAACACCGGGGAGCTGTTTTTT.

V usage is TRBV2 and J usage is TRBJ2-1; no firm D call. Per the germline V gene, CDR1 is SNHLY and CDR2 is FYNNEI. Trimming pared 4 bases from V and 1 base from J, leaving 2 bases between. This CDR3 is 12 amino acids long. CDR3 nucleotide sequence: TGTGCCAGCAGTGTATCCTACAATGAGCAGTTCTTC. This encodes CASSVSYNEQFF.

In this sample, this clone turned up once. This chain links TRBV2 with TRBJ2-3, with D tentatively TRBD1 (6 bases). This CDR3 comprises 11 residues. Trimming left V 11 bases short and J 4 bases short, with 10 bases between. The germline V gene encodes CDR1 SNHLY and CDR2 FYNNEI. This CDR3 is CAGGEADTQYF. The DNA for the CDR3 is TGTGCCGGGGGCGAGGCAGATACGCAGTATTTT.

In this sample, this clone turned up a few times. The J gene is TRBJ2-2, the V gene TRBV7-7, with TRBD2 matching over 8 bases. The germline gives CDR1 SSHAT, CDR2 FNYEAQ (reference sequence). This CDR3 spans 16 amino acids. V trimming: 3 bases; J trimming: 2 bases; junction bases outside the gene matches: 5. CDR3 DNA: TGTGCCAGCAGCTTGCGTAGCGGGACCAACACCGGGGAGCTGTTTTTT. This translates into CASSLRSGTNTGELFF.

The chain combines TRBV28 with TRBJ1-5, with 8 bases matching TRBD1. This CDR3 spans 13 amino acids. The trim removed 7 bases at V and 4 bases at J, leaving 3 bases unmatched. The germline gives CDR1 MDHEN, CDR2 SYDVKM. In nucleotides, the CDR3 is TGTGCCAGCATGACAGGGGCGAATCAGCCCCAGCATTTT. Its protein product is CASMTGANQPQHF.

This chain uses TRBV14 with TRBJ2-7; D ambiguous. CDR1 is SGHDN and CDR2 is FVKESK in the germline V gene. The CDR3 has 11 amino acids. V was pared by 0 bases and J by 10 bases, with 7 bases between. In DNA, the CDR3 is TGTGCCAGCAGCCAAGATCTTTATCAGTACTTC. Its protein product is CASSQDLYQYF.

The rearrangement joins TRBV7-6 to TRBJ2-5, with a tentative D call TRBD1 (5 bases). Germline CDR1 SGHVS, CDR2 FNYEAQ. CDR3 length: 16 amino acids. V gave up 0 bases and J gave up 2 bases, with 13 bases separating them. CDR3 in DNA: TGTGCCAGCAGCTTAGCGCTGATTACAGGACAAGAGACCCAGTACTTC. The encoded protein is CASSLALITGQETQYF.

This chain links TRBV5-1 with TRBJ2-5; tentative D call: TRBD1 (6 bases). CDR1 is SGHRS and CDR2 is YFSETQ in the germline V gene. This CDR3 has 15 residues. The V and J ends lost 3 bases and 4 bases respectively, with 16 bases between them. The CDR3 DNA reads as TGCGCCAGCAGCTCAGGGGATTTAGCTGGAGAGACCCAGTACTTC. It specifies CASSSGDLAGETQYF.

The chain's CDR3 is CASRPSSGGYNEQFF. The CDR3 DNA reads as TGTGCCAGCAGACCTTCTAGCGGAGGGTACAATGAGCAGTTCTTC. This chain connects TRBV7-2 to TRBJ2-1; the match to TRBD2 covers 7 bases. The V gene's germline CDR1 is SGHTA and CDR2 FQGNSA. V lost 6 bases to trimming and J lost 4 bases; unmatched junction nucleotides: 9. This CDR3 spans 15 amino acids.

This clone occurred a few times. The CDR3 is CASRRTSGSSYEQYF. The CDR3, as DNA: TGTGCCAGTAGACGGACTAGCGGGAGCTCCTACGAGCAGTACTTC. The chain joins TRBV19 to TRBJ2-7, with 13 bases lining up with TRBD2. Germline lookup yields CDR1 LNHDA and CDR2 SQIVND (reference sequence). The ends lost 6 bases at V and 0 bases at J; junction bases unmatched: 2. This CDR3 is 15 amino acids long. Using reference TRBV19 and TRBJ2-7 for the parts outside the CDR3, the full variable domain is DGGITQSPKYLFRKEGQNVTLSCEQNLNHDAMYWYRQDPGQGLRLIYYSQIVNDFQKGDIAEGYSVSREKKESFPLTVTSAQKNPTAFYLCASRRTSGSSYEQYFGPGTRLTVT.

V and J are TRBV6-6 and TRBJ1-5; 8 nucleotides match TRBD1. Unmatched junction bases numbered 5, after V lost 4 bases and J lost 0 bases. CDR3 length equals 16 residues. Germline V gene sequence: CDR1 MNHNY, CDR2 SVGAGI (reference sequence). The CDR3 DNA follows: TGTGCCAGCAGTTCGAGACAGGGGTTTAGCAATCAGCCCCAGCATTTT. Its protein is CASSSRQGFSNQPQHF.

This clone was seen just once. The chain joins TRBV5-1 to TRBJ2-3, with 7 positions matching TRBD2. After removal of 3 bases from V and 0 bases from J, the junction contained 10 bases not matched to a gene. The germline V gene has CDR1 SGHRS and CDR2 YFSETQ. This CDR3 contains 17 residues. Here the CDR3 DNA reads TGCGCCAGCAGCTCGATCCGACTAGCAGCTAGCACAGATACGCAGTATTTT. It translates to CASSSIRLAASTDTQYF. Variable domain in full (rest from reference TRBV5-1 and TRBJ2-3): KAGVTQTPRYLIKTRGQQVTLSCSPISGHRSVSWYQQTPGQGLQFLFEYFSETQRNKGNFPGRFSGRQFSNSRSEMNVSTLELGDSALYLCASSSIRLAASTDTQYFGPGTRLTVL.

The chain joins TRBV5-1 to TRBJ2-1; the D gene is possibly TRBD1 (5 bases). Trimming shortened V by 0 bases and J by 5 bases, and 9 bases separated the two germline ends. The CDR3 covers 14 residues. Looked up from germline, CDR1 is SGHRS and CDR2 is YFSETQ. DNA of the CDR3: TGCGCCAGCAGCTTGGCAGGGCCCGACAATGAGCAGTTCTTC. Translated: CASSLAGPDNEQFF.